The rows below give T cell receptor beta chains drawn from one sample of a study of CD8+ T cells in alopecia areata. TCRdb's copy holds only in-frame clones and misses some; the assay was immunoSEQ multiplex PCR. The sample has some 110,000 clones, approximately 52% seen once. Sequenced here: CD8+ T cells sorted from blood, sampled at week 4, from a patient treated with tofacitinib. These receptors came from a human donor with alopecia areata. Each CDR3 is given with its conserved first and last residue. The order of the fields is J gene, V gene, clone size, D gene, CDR3 protein. The D gene is left open where the match is weak. Clone size is stated in some rows and not others, as once, few, many or a class when expanded.

J gene: TRBJ1-5
V gene: TRBV7-9
clone size: NA
D gene: TRBD1
CDR3 protein: CASSFAPKTGMDQPQHF

J gene: TRBJ2-7
V gene: TRBV29-1
clone size: NA
D gene: TRBD2
CDR3 protein: CSVVAGHSYEQYF

J gene: TRBJ1-5
V gene: TRBV6-1
clone size: NA
D gene: NA
CDR3 protein: CASSEVSGTMRGQPQHF

J gene: TRBJ2-3
V gene: TRBV14
clone size: NA
D gene: NA
CDR3 protein: CASSLGGGATDTQYF

J gene: TRBJ1-1
V gene: TRBV6-5
clone size: NA
D gene: TRBD1
CDR3 protein: CASSWDRNLEAFF

J gene: TRBJ1-4
V gene: TRBV16
clone size: NA
D gene: NA
CDR3 protein: CASSPSGEKLFF

J gene: TRBJ1-6
V gene: TRBV25-1
clone size: NA
D gene: NA
CDR3 protein: CASSAGSPLHF

J gene: TRBJ2-5
V gene: TRBV29-1
clone size: NA
D gene: TRBD1
CDR3 protein: CSVDGTGSLGTQYF

J gene: TRBJ2-5
V gene: TRBV11-2
clone size: NA
D gene: NA
CDR3 protein: CASSLISGVETQYF

J gene: NA
V gene: TRBV30
clone size: NA
D gene: NA
CDR3 protein: CAWSVTDGGSEQYF

J gene: TRBJ1-5
V gene: TRBV2
clone size: NA
D gene: TRBD1
CDR3 protein: CASSPSGQVLNQPQHF

J gene: TRBJ2-2
V gene: TRBV30
clone size: few
D gene: TRBD2
CDR3 protein: CAWSVGLAVHTGELFF

J gene: TRBJ1-1
V gene: TRBV30
clone size: few
D gene: NA
CDR3 protein: CAWTAGNTEAFF

J gene: TRBJ2-3
V gene: TRBV29-1
clone size: NA
D gene: NA
CDR3 protein: CSVFIRGTDTQYF

J gene: TRBJ1-1
V gene: TRBV29-1
clone size: NA
D gene: TRBD1
CDR3 protein: CSGIGQEVEAFF

J gene: TRBJ1-2
V gene: TRBV9
clone size: few
D gene: TRBD1
CDR3 protein: CASSAPTGANGYTF

J gene: TRBJ1-6
V gene: TRBV27
clone size: NA
D gene: NA
CDR3 protein: CASTKQGRGSPLHF

J gene: TRBJ2-1
V gene: TRBV7-2
clone size: NA
D gene: NA
CDR3 protein: CASSQGGQGHEQFF

J gene: TRBJ1-6
V gene: TRBV30
clone size: NA
D gene: NA
CDR3 protein: CAWNEDVAGYNSPLHF

J gene: TRBJ2-7
V gene: TRBV9
clone size: NA
D gene: NA
CDR3 protein: CASSVEAGVNYEQYF

J gene: TRBJ2-7
V gene: TRBV30
clone size: NA
D gene: NA
CDR3 protein: CAWSMLLPHEQYF

J gene: TRBJ2-3
V gene: TRBV30
clone size: few
D gene: NA
CDR3 protein: CAWSYSETDTQYF

J gene: TRBJ2-6
V gene: TRBV30
clone size: NA
D gene: NA
CDR3 protein: CAWSTGFMSGANVLTF

J gene: TRBJ2-3
V gene: TRBV5-1
clone size: NA
D gene: TRBD2
CDR3 protein: CASSLDSGGTTDTQYF

J gene: TRBJ1-1
V gene: TRBV30
clone size: NA
D gene: NA
CDR3 protein: CAWSVLGGTEAFF

J gene: TRBJ2-7
V gene: TRBV4-2
clone size: few
D gene: TRBD2
CDR3 protein: CASSQGGVRDEQYF

J gene: TRBJ1-1
V gene: TRBV9
clone size: NA
D gene: NA
CDR3 protein: CASSVGGSTEAFF

J gene: TRBJ2-5
V gene: TRBV9
clone size: NA
D gene: NA
CDR3 protein: CASSVEGRAQETQYF

J gene: TRBJ2-3
V gene: TRBV19
clone size: NA
D gene: NA
CDR3 protein: CASSITDTQYF

J gene: TRBJ2-7
V gene: TRBV4-2
clone size: few
D gene: TRBD2
CDR3 protein: CASSQEGREGDEQYF

J gene: TRBJ2-7
V gene: TRBV25-1
clone size: NA
D gene: NA
CDR3 protein: CASRGAGSYEQYF

J gene: TRBJ1-5
V gene: TRBV23-1
clone size: NA
D gene: NA
CDR3 protein: CASRGLGAANNQPQHF

J gene: TRBJ2-7
V gene: TRBV13
clone size: NA
D gene: TRBD2
CDR3 protein: CASSLGASGPEQYF

J gene: TRBJ2-7
V gene: TRBV29-1
clone size: NA
D gene: NA
CDR3 protein: CSVDLLSEQYF

J gene: TRBJ2-3
V gene: TRBV29-1
clone size: few
D gene: NA
CDR3 protein: CSVDAGPEDGGTDTQYF

J gene: TRBJ1-4
V gene: TRBV29-1
clone size: NA
D gene: NA
CDR3 protein: CSVGADGKLFF

J gene: TRBJ1-1
V gene: TRBV29-1
clone size: NA
D gene: NA
CDR3 protein: CSVGPPGDTEAFF

J gene: TRBJ2-3
V gene: TRBV6-5
clone size: NA
D gene: NA
CDR3 protein: CASGLSTDTQYF

J gene: TRBJ2-7
V gene: TRBV5-6
clone size: NA
D gene: NA
CDR3 protein: CASSLGQAPYEQYF

J gene: TRBJ1-1
V gene: TRBV30
clone size: NA
D gene: NA
CDR3 protein: CAWSRTEAFF

J gene: TRBJ2-7
V gene: TRBV5-1
clone size: NA
D gene: NA
CDR3 protein: CASSLDIPYEQYF

J gene: TRBJ1-2
V gene: TRBV25-1
clone size: NA
D gene: NA
CDR3 protein: CASSDQGLAGYTF

J gene: TRBJ2-5
V gene: TRBV27
clone size: NA
D gene: TRBD2
CDR3 protein: CASSHLLAGRQETQYF